This T cell receptor (beta chain) was identified in a study of blood T cell repertoires in COVID-19. The wider study: Acute and convalescent COVID-19 specimens originated in the United States, Italy and Spain.

The CDR3 is 16 residues long. J was trimmed by 7 bases and V by 5 bases; bases with no gene match: 13. Germline V lookup: CDR1 MNHNY, CDR2 SVGAGI (reference sequence). Authors' analysis steps: The authors estimated nucleated cell counts from reference gene primer amplification. Measured with immunoSEQ multiplex PCR; TCRdb has only the in-frame clones, and not every one. The D gene and trimming were derived from the DNA, and the V and J assignments and clone size from that table. The repertoire holds about 120,000 clones, with more than 80% as singletons. Sequenced material: peripheral blood. The chain joins TRBV6-6 to TRBJ1-2; 10 bases agree with TRBD1. This receptor was identified in a man aged 70-80 years with active or convalescent COVID-19. For the CDR3, the DNA is TGTGCCAGCAGTGGGGGACAGGGGCCCTCCTATGGTGGCTACACCTTC. Its translation is CASSGGQGPSYGGYTF.